This is a list of T cell receptor beta chains from one sample in a study of OX40 agonist ivuxolimab in advanced cancers. Assay: immunoSEQ multiplex PCR; the TCRdb copy retains only in-frame clones and omits some. Among some 96,000 clones, about 91% were seen once, and the ten largest hold around 0.16%. This specimen was CD4+ or CD8+ T cells sorted from blood, taken in a trial of the OX40 agonist ivuxolimab. All receptors come from an adult with an advanced solid tumor such as melanoma, head and neck, liver or kidney cancer. CDR3s include the opening cysteine and the closing phenylalanine or tryptophan. Fields, in order: CDR3 protein, CDR3 DNA, D gene, clone size, J gene, V gene. D genes are given only for firm matches. Some rows have no size entry. The others give once, few or many, or a class for an expanded clone.

CDR3aa: CASSGQGYTEAFF
CDR3nt: TGTGCCAGCAGTGGGCAGGGTTACACTGAAGCTTTCTTT
d_gene: NA
abundance: NA
j_gene: TRBJ1-1
v_gene: TRBV6-1

CDR3aa: CAWSSGQGEFLVQPQHF
CDR3nt: TGTGCCTGGAGTTCCGGACAGGGGGAGTTTTTAGTTCAGCCCCAGCATTTT
d_gene: TRBD1
abundance: NA
j_gene: TRBJ1-5
v_gene: TRBV30

CDR3aa: CASSQVGGQDTQYF
CDR3nt: TGTGCCAGCAGCCAAGTAGGCGGGCAGGATACGCAGTATTTT
d_gene: NA
abundance: NA
j_gene: TRBJ2-3
v_gene: TRBV14

CDR3aa: CASSHKGLRADTQYF
CDR3nt: TGTGCCAGCAGTCACAAGGGGTTGAGGGCAGATACGCAGTATTTT
d_gene: NA
abundance: NA
j_gene: TRBJ2-3
v_gene: TRBV14

CDR3aa: CASSVQGSPGANVLTF
CDR3nt: TGTGCCAGCAGTGTACAGGGTTCCCCTGGGGCCAACGTCCTGACTTTC
d_gene: NA
abundance: NA
j_gene: TRBJ2-6
v_gene: TRBV28

CDR3aa: CAWRISTDTQYF
CDR3nt: TGTGCCTGGAGAATTAGCACAGATACGCAGTATTTT
d_gene: NA
abundance: NA
j_gene: TRBJ2-3
v_gene: TRBV30

CDR3aa: CASSSPRATSGDLTGSYNEQFF
CDR3nt: TGTGCCAGCAGCTCCCCGCGCGCGACTAGCGGTGACTTGACGGGCTCCTACAATGAGCAGTTCTTC
d_gene: TRBD2
abundance: once
j_gene: TRBJ2-1
v_gene: TRBV7-8

CDR3aa: CASSTQAMHLYNEQFF
CDR3nt: TGTGCCAGTAGTACCCAAGCTATGCACTTGTACAATGAGCAGTTCTTC
d_gene: NA
abundance: NA
j_gene: TRBJ2-1
v_gene: TRBV19

CDR3aa: CASTSYEQYF
CDR3nt: TGTGCCAGCACATCCTACGAGCAGTACTTC
d_gene: NA
abundance: NA
j_gene: TRBJ2-7
v_gene: TRBV6-4

CDR3aa: CATSGLAGVGPSYNEQFF
CDR3nt: TGTGCCACTTCCGGACTAGCGGGAGTGGGCCCCTCCTACAATGAGCAGTTCTTC
d_gene: TRBD2
abundance: NA
j_gene: TRBJ2-1
v_gene: TRBV5-4

CDR3aa: CASSFGQGDYGYTF
CDR3nt: TGCGCCAGCAGCTTCGGCCAGGGGGACTATGGCTACACCTTC
d_gene: TRBD1
abundance: NA
j_gene: TRBJ1-2
v_gene: TRBV5-1

CDR3aa: CASSHGTGLGSNEKLFF
CDR3nt: TGCGCCAGCAGCCATGGGACAGGGCTTGGATCTAATGAAAAACTGTTTTTT
d_gene: TRBD1
abundance: NA
j_gene: TRBJ1-4
v_gene: TRBV5-1

CDR3aa: CALTGRTKSIDKTSYEQYF
CDR3nt: TGTGCCTTGACAGGGCGTACAAAGTCCATAGATAAAACCTCCTACGAGCAGTACTTC
d_gene: TRBD1
abundance: few
j_gene: TRBJ2-7
v_gene: TRBV30

CDR3aa: CSVRGGLGYGYTF
CDR3nt: TGCAGCGTCCGGGGAGGGCTGGGCTATGGCTACACCTTC
d_gene: NA
abundance: few
j_gene: TRBJ1-2
v_gene: TRBV29-1

CDR3aa: CASSATGIQETQYF
CDR3nt: TGTGCCAGCAGCGCGACAGGGATCCAAGAGACCCAGTACTTC
d_gene: TRBD1
abundance: NA
j_gene: TRBJ2-5
v_gene: TRBV9

CDR3aa: CASKHRQGLNTEAFF
CDR3nt: TGTGCCAGCAAGCACAGACAGGGACTGAACACTGAAGCTTTCTTT
d_gene: TRBD1
abundance: NA
j_gene: TRBJ1-1
v_gene: TRBV5-6

CDR3aa: CASTLLRDTQYF
CDR3nt: TGTGCCAGCACCCTCCTCCGGGATACGCAGTATTTT
d_gene: NA
abundance: NA
j_gene: TRBJ2-3
v_gene: TRBV7-2

CDR3aa: CASSALTLDTQYF
CDR3nt: TGTGCCAGCAGCGCATTAACCCTAGATACGCAGTATTTT
d_gene: NA
abundance: NA
j_gene: TRBJ2-3
v_gene: TRBV11-3

CDR3aa: CASMADSGANVLTF
CDR3nt: TGTGCCAGTATGGCGGACTCTGGGGCCAACGTCCTGACTTTC
d_gene: NA
abundance: once
j_gene: TRBJ2-6
v_gene: TRBV19

CDR3aa: CASSLGAGVINEQFF
CDR3nt: TGTGCCAGCAGCTTAGGCGCGGGGGTCATCAATGAGCAGTTCTTC
d_gene: TRBD2
abundance: NA
j_gene: TRBJ2-1
v_gene: TRBV7-9

CDR3aa: CAWSVKETQYF
CDR3nt: TGTGCCTGGAGTGTTAAAGAGACCCAGTACTTC
d_gene: NA
abundance: NA
j_gene: TRBJ2-5
v_gene: TRBV30

CDR3aa: CASSLDFGQGAHYPEAFF
CDR3nt: TGTGCCAGCAGCTTAGATTTTGGACAGGGGGCGCATTATCCTGAAGCTTTCTTT
d_gene: TRBD1
abundance: NA
j_gene: TRBJ1-1
v_gene: TRBV7-6

CDR3aa: CASSEQRMNSPLHF
CDR3nt: TGTGCCAGCAGTGAACAGCGGATGAATTCACCCCTCCACTTT
d_gene: NA
abundance: NA
j_gene: TRBJ1-6
v_gene: TRBV6-1

CDR3aa: CASSKRQGRTEAFF
CDR3nt: TGTGCCAGTAGTAAACGACAGGGGCGGACTGAAGCTTTCTTT
d_gene: TRBD1
abundance: NA
j_gene: TRBJ1-1
v_gene: TRBV19

CDR3aa: CASTTGAKYNEQFF
CDR3nt: TGTGCCAGCACCACGGGGGCCAAATACAATGAGCAGTTCTTC
d_gene: NA
abundance: NA
j_gene: TRBJ2-1
v_gene: TRBV5-6

CDR3aa: CASSSDRGSPWEKLFF
CDR3nt: TGCGCCAGCAGCTCGGACAGGGGCTCCCCGTGGGAAAAACTGTTTTTT
d_gene: TRBD1
abundance: NA
j_gene: TRBJ1-4
v_gene: TRBV10-2

CDR3aa: CAARGANTGELFF
CDR3nt: TGTGCCGCCAGGGGAGCGAACACCGGGGAGCTGTTTTTT
d_gene: NA
abundance: NA
j_gene: TRBJ2-2
v_gene: TRBV18

CDR3aa: CASSEAQDYGYTF
CDR3nt: TGTGCCAGCAGTGAAGCACAGGACTATGGCTACACCTTC
d_gene: NA
abundance: NA
j_gene: TRBJ1-2
v_gene: TRBV2

CDR3aa: CASSESHRANEQFF
CDR3nt: TGCGCCAGCAGTGAGTCGCACAGGGCAAATGAGCAGTTCTTC
d_gene: NA
abundance: NA
j_gene: TRBJ2-1
v_gene: TRBV10-1

CDR3aa: CASSLWPQETQYF
CDR3nt: TGCGCCAGCAGCTTGTGGCCCCAAGAGACCCAGTACTTC
d_gene: NA
abundance: NA
j_gene: TRBJ2-5
v_gene: TRBV5-1

CDR3aa: CASSAGLRGELFF
CDR3nt: TGTGCCAGCAGCGCGGGACTGCGGGGGGAGCTGTTTTTT
d_gene: NA
abundance: NA
j_gene: TRBJ2-2
v_gene: TRBV7-6

CDR3aa: CSVVPGQTNTEAFF
CDR3nt: TGCAGCGTTGTACCGGGACAGACGAACACTGAAGCTTTCTTT
d_gene: TRBD1
abundance: NA
j_gene: TRBJ1-1
v_gene: TRBV29-1

CDR3aa: CASRQTGEGGYTF
CDR3nt: TGTGCCAGCAGGCAAACAGGGGAGGGTGGCTACACCTTC
d_gene: TRBD1
abundance: NA
j_gene: TRBJ1-2
v_gene: TRBV27

CDR3aa: CASTLGGPGNQPQHF
CDR3nt: TGTGCCAGCACCCTTGGGGGGCCTGGCAATCAGCCCCAGCATTTT
d_gene: NA
abundance: NA
j_gene: TRBJ1-5
v_gene: TRBV6-5

CDR3aa: CASSSTGIPGETQYF
CDR3nt: TGCGCCAGCAGCTCGACAGGGATCCCAGGAGAGACCCAGTACTTC
d_gene: TRBD1
abundance: NA
j_gene: TRBJ2-5
v_gene: TRBV5-1

CDR3aa: CASTGRGRNEQFF
CDR3nt: TGTGCCAGCACTGGGAGGGGGAGGAATGAGCAGTTCTTC
d_gene: NA
abundance: NA
j_gene: TRBJ2-1
v_gene: TRBV6-5

CDR3aa: CASSLAMTSGNTGELFF
CDR3nt: TGTGCCAGCAGCTTAGCCATGACGAGCGGGAACACCGGGGAGCTGTTTTTT
d_gene: NA
abundance: NA
j_gene: TRBJ2-2
v_gene: TRBV7-9

CDR3aa: CASSSTGGTDTQYF
CDR3nt: TGTGCCAGCAGTTCCACCGGGGGCACAGATACGCAGTATTTT
d_gene: NA
abundance: NA
j_gene: TRBJ2-3
v_gene: TRBV6-5

CDR3aa: CASSLRGNNYNEQFF
CDR3nt: TGTGCCAGCAGTTTACGCGGAAACAACTACAATGAGCAGTTCTTC
d_gene: NA
abundance: NA
j_gene: TRBJ2-1
v_gene: TRBV27

CDR3aa: CASSILGASTDTQYF
CDR3nt: TGTGCCAGTAGTATTTTAGGGGCTTCCACAGATACGCAGTATTTT
d_gene: NA
abundance: NA
j_gene: TRBJ2-3
v_gene: TRBV19

CDR3aa: CASSPLAGKSYEQYF
CDR3nt: TGTGCCAGCAGTCCCCTAGCGGGGAAGTCCTACGAGCAGTACTTC
d_gene: TRBD2
abundance: NA
j_gene: TRBJ2-7
v_gene: TRBV27

CDR3aa: CASSLAGTGNEKLFF
CDR3nt: TGCGCCAGCAGCTTGGCCGGGACGGGGAATGAAAAACTGTTTTTT
d_gene: NA
abundance: few
j_gene: TRBJ1-4
v_gene: TRBV5-1

CDR3aa: CASSTTRTNEQFF
CDR3nt: TGTGCCAGTAGTACAACACGTACGAATGAGCAGTTCTTC
d_gene: NA
abundance: NA
j_gene: TRBJ2-1
v_gene: TRBV19